Below, one TCR beta chain is given with its context. Its target is unknown. Germline CDR1 is SNHLY and CDR2 is FYNNEI. Trimming removed 2 bases from V and 4 bases from J, with 4 bases in between. This CDR3 has 12 residues. These data originate in a study of T-cell memory formation after mild COVID-19. Study results and limitations: Clones that got smaller from day 15 to 85 had even CD4/CD8, while clones growing later tipped toward CD4+.

TCRdb re-derived calls from the 5' RACE reads in MiXCR, one entry per CDR3 protein. The profile shows around 320,000 distinct CDR3 sequences, 25% to 30% of them singletons. The rearrangement uses TRBV2 and TRBJ2-3; D not certain. The clonotype was recovered from an adult woman who had mild COVID-19 (a few samples of this study predate the infection). Cell type and time point are not known. Sequenced material: PBMCs or a T cell subset sorted from them (not recorded which). CDR3 sequence (DNA): TGTGCCAGCAGTGAATTCGCAGATACGCAGTATTTT. Translating gives CASSEFADTQYF.